This T cell receptor beta chain appears in the sequencing data of a study of molecular identifiers for immune sequencing clone quantification. To note about this clonotype: A much more abundant neighbour one base away suggests this may be a read error. The conserved phenylalanine or tryptophan normally closing the CDR3 is absent here, so this likely arose from a read error. Because the CDR3's place on the DNA is in doubt, the DNA is left out and the CDR3 is given as listed by TCRdb.

The CDR3 length is 13 residues, termini included. TCRdb re-called the PCR reads with MiXCR, one entry per CDR3 protein. The sample lists about 320,000 distinct CDR3 sequences, about a fifth occurring once. The chain combines TRBV21-1 with TRBJ1-1; the D call of TRBD1 is as the table states it, not checked on the DNA. TRBV21-1 is given as a pseudogene. The receptor was derived from a human donor in good health. Some libraries in this study had Jurkat cell RNA spiked in. Sequencing was performed on naive CD8+ T cells from blood, with Jurkat cell RNA spiked in. Subset specified: FACS-sorted CD8+CD4-CCR7+CD45RA+ naive T cells. The CDR3 spells CASSKDGGTEAFI.